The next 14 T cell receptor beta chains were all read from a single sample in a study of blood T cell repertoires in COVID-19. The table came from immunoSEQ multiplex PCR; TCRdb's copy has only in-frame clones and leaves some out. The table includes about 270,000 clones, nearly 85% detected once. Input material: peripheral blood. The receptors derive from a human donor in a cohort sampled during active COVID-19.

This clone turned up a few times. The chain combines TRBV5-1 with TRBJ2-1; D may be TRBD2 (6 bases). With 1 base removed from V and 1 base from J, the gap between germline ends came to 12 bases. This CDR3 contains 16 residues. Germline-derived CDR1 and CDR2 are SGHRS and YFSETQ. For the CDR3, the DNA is TGCGCCAGCAGCTTGATGGCGGGGAGTTCCTACAATGAGCAGTTCTTC. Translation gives CASSLMAGSSYNEQFF.

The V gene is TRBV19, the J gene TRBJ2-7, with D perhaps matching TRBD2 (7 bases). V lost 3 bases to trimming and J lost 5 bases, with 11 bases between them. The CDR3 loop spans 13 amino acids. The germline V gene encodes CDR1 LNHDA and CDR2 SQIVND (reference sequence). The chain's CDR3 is CASSISGGHEQYF. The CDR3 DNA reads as TGTGCCAGTAGTATTTCGGGGGGCCACGAGCAGTACTTC.

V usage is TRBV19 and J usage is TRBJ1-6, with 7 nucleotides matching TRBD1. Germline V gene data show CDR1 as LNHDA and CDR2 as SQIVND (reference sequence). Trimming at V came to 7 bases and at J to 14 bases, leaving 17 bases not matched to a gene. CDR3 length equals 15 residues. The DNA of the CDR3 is TGTGCCAGTAATGAGGGGGCGACAGGGTCTGGAACCCTCCACTTT. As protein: CASNEGATGSGTLHF.

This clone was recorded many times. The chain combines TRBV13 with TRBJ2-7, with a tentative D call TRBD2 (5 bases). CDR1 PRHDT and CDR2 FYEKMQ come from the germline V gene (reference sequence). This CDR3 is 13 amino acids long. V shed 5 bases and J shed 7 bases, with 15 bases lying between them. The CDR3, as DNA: TGTGCCAGCAGCCCACCCGGGAACGCGGAGCAGTACTTC. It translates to CASSPPGNAEQYF.

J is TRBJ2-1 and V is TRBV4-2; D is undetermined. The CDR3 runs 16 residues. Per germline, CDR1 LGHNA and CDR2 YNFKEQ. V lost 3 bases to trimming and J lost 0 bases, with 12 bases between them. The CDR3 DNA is TGTGCCAGCAGCCAGGAAATGGCGGACTCCTACAATGAGCAGTTCTTC. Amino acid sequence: CASSQEMADSYNEQFF.

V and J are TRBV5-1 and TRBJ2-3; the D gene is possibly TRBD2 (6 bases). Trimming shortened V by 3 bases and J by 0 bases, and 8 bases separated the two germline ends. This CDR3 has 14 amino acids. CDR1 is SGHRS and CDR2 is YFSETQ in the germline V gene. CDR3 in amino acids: CASSSGGSTDTQYF. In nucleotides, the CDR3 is TGCGCCAGCAGCTCCGGGGGAAGCACAGATACGCAGTATTTT.

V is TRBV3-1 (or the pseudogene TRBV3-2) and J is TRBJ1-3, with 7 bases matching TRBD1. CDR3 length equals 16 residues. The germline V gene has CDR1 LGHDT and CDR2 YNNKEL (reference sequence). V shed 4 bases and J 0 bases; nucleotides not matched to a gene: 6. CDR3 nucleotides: TGTGCCAGCAGCCTCTATCGGGACAGCTCTGGAAACACCATATATTTT. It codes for CASSLYRDSSGNTIYF.

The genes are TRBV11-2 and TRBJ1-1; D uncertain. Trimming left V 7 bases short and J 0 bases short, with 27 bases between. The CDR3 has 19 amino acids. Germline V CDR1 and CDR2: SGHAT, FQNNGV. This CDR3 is CASTIRQAYGTALNTEAFF. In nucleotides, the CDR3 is TGTGCCAGCACAATAAGACAAGCCTATGGTACTGCTCTGAACACTGAAGCTTTCTTT.

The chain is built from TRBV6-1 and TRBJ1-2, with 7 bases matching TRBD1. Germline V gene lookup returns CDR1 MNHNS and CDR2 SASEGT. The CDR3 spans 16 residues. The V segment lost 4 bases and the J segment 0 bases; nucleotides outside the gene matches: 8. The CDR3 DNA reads TGTGCCAGCAGTGGCCTGGGACAGCCCACTAACTATGGCTACACCTTC. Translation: CASSGLGQPTNYGYTF.

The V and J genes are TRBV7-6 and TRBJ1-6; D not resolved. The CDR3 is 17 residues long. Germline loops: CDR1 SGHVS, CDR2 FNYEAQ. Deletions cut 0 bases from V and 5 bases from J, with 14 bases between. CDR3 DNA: TGTGCCAGCAGCTTAGCGTCGAGACCTAGAAATAATTCACCCCTCCACTTT. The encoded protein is CASSLASRPRNNSPLHF.

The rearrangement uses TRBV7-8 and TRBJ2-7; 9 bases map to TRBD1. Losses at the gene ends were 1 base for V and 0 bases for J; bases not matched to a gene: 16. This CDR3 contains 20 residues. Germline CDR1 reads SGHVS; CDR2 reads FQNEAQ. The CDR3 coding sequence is TGTGCCAGCAGCTTAGTAGGGGGGGTTAGAGGACAGGGGCTCTCCTACGAGCAGTACTTC. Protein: CASSLVGGVRGQGLSYEQYF.

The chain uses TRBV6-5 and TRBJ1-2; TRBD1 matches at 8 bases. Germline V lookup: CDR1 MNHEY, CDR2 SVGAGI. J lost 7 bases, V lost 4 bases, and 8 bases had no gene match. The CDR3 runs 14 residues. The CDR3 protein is CASSLSQGAGGYTF. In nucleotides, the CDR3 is TGTGCCAGCAGTTTATCCCAGGGGGCGGGTGGCTACACCTTC.

The CDR3 loop reads CASSVGETGGGETQYF. The CDR3 DNA reads as TGTGCCAGCAGCGTAGGAGAGACAGGGGGCGGAGAGACCCAGTACTTC. The chain recombines TRBV9 with TRBJ2-5, with TRBD1 identical over 10 bases. Unmatched junction bases numbered 6, after V lost 0 bases and J lost 4 bases. Germline values: CDR1 SGDLS, CDR2 YYNGEE. The CDR3 has 16 residues. Supplemented by reference TRBV9 and TRBJ2-5, the full variable domain reads DSGVTQTPKHLITATGQRVTLRCSPRSGDLSVYWYQQSLDQGLQFLIQYYNGEERAKGNILERFSAQQFPDLHSELNLSSLELGDSALYFCASSVGETGGGETQYFGPGTRLLVL.

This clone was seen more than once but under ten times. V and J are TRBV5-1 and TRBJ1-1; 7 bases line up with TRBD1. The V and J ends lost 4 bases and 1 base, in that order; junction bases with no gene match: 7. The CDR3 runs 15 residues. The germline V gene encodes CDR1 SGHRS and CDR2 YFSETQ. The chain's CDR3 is CASSRPGQRNTEAFF. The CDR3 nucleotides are TGCGCCAGCAGCAGACCGGGACAGAGGAACACTGAAGCTTTCTTT.